This T cell receptor (beta chain) comes out of a study of human T cells and chemical hapten exposure. Library construction involved attaching unique molecular identifiers to individual cDNA molecules, which allowed quantitative, reproducible TCR counting. As handled by the study authors: From approximately 21,000 to 630,000 TCRs were found per sample, with a median of approximately 96,000. Each CDR3 protein gets one entry after TCRdb re-called the RACE reads with MiXCR. The V and J calls shown here were made by TCRdb, not taken from the authors' results. The sample holds 95,000 or so distinct CDR3 sequences, approximately 10% seen once. The study, taken as a whole, reports: Sensitization with DPC brought no change to TCRs above 1 in 1000 in frequency.

The germline gives CDR1 MRHNA, CDR2 SNTAGT. The junction had 4 bases not matched to a gene; V was cut back by 0 bases and J by 1 base. CDR3 size: 16 residues. By sample share, this clonotype is large (0.1 to 1%). Its target is unknown. Stated time point: patch test 2, 6 weeks after DPC sensitization. Treatment of the sample: therapeutic diphenylcyclopropenone sensitization with weekly scalp DPC. The V call is TRBV6-4, the J call TRBJ2-3; TRBD2 matches at 7 bases. The receptor was derived from a woman aged 40-49 years with alopecia areata. Some clones in this sample may be carry-over from other donors' samples. Sequencing was performed on whole blood, taken in connection with sensitization to the hapten diphenylcyclopropenone (DPC). CDR3 DNA sequence: TGTGCCAGCAGTGACTCCGGGGGAGGGGGCACAGATACGCAGTATTTT. It codes for CASSDSGGGGTDTQYF.